This TCR beta chain was sequenced in a study of siplizumab effects on memory and regulatory T cells. Study conclusions and caveats: Alloreactive sequences tracing back to unstimulated CD4+ memory cells were significantly reduced by siplizumab.

Deletions cut 3 bases from V and 2 bases from J, with 13 bases between. Germline CDR1 reads GTSNPN; CDR2 reads SVGIG (reference sequence). This CDR3 has 14 residues. The protocol was immunoSEQ multiplex PCR, while the TCRdb copy is restricted to in-frame clones and leaves out a portion. The sample gives about 97,000 clones, about 93% of which show up once; 0.85% to 1.3% is in the top ten. A note on this clone: Its matching antigen is unknown.

The source of this sequence is a human donor in good health. The gene calls are TRBV30 and TRBJ1-2; D perhaps matches TRBD1 (5 bases). Sequencing was performed on CD4+ T cells sorted from blood. CDR3 bases: TGTGCCTGGAGCATATGGGGCACAAACTATGGCTACACCTTC. Encoded protein: CAWSIWGTNYGYTF.